One sample yielded the 27 T cell receptor beta chains listed below, sequenced in a study of CD8 T cells in Susac syndrome. A quantity of about 0.5 to 1 ug RNA underwent reverse transcription using random hexamers. MiXCR, run by TCRdb on the immunoSEQ multiplex PCR reads, gives a single entry per CDR3 protein. The table shows about 130,000 distinct CDR3 sequences, with over 85% occurring only once. Material: CD8+ T cells from PBMCs. Every receptor here comes from a human donor with Susac syndrome.

The chain carries TRBV2 and TRBJ2-3, with D perhaps matching TRBD2 (5 bases). Trimming removed 1 base from V and 1 base from J, with 6 bases in between. This CDR3 comprises 14 residues. CDR1 and CDR2 (germline): SNHLY, FYNNEI. The CDR3 nucleotides read TGTGCCAGCAGTGAAGAGGGAGGCACAGATACGCAGTATTTT. Its translation is CASSEEGGTDTQYF.

The count of this clonotype is one. This sequence joins TRBV2 and TRBJ2-7; TRBD1 is a possible D gene (6 bases). Trimming shortened V by 6 bases and J by 3 bases, and 12 bases separated the two germline ends. The CDR3 contains 13 residues. Germline-derived CDR1 and CDR2 are SNHLY and FYNNEI. The CDR3: CASRTGQSYEQYF. CDR3 nucleotides: TGTGCCAGCAGAACGGGACAAAGCTACGAGCAGTACTTC.

The chain joins TRBV30 to TRBJ2-1, with a weak D call TRBD2 (6 bases). The CDR3 consists of 13 residues. The V end lost 4 bases, the J end lost 9 bases, and 16 bases lay between the germline ends. The germline V gene encodes CDR1 GTSNPN and CDR2 SVGIG (reference sequence). The CDR3 sequence: CAWNDGRLGEQFF. The CDR3 DNA reads TGTGCCTGGAATGACGGGAGATTAGGTGAGCAGTTCTTC.

The V call is TRBV2, the J call TRBJ2-7; TRBD1 agrees at 8 bases. The CDR3 runs 15 residues. The J segment lost 3 bases and the V segment lost 4 bases, leaving 8 bases of the junction unmatched. Germline V gene sequence: CDR1 SNHLY, CDR2 FYNNEI. CDR3 residues: CASSVPGTGSYEQYF. CDR3 nucleotides: TGTGCCAGCAGTGTTCCCGGGACAGGAAGCTACGAGCAGTACTTC.

The chain recombines TRBV7-2 with TRBJ2-6; TRBD1 might be the D (5 bases). The ends were cut back, 1 base at V and 4 bases at J, with 11 bases in the middle. The CDR3 extends over 16 amino acids. Looked up from germline, CDR1 is SGHTA and CDR2 is FQGNSA. The CDR3 nucleotides read TGTGCCAGCAGCTTAGAGGGGTTACAAGGGGCCAACGTCCTGACTTTC. Encoded protein: CASSLEGLQGANVLTF.

V is TRBV28 and J is TRBJ1-1; D gene ambiguous. The germline V gene encodes CDR1 MDHEN and CDR2 SYDVKM. The CDR3 runs 13 residues. V was cut by 8 bases and J by 4 bases, with 14 bases left in between. CDR3 residues: CASCNEGCTEAFF. DNA for the CDR3: TGTGCCAGCTGTAATGAAGGGTGCACTGAAGCTTTCTTT.

The CDR3 loop is CASSYEGWPGGRIADPRTGELFF. The DNA of the CDR3 is TGTGCCAGCAGTTACGAAGGTTGGCCGGGGGGCCGGATAGCGGACCCGAGAACCGGGGAGCTGTTTTTT. The chain couples TRBV6-2 or TRBV6-3 to TRBJ2-2, with D maybe TRBD2 (7 bases). Germline V gives CDR1 MNHEY, CDR2 SVGEGT. The CDR3 is 23 residues long. Trimming shortened V by 2 bases and J by 5 bases, and 36 bases separated the two germline ends.

The chain joins TRBV11-2 to TRBJ2-7; D is perhaps TRBD1 (5 bases). In germline, CDR1 is SGHAT, CDR2 FQNNGV. CDR3 size: 13 residues. V was clipped by 5 bases and J by 4 bases, with 12 bases between them. For the CDR3, the DNA is TGTGCCAGCAGCCTGACCCAGGGTTACGAGCAGTACTTC. It translates to CASSLTQGYEQYF. The full variable domain, completed using reference TRBV11-2 and TRBJ2-7, is EAGVAQSPRYKIIEKRQSVAFWCNPISGHATLYWYQQILGQGPKLLIQFQNNGVVDDSQLPKDRFSAERLKGVDSTLKIQPAKLEDSAVYLCASSLTQGYEQYFGPGTRLTVT.

The CDR3 DNA reads as TGCAGTGCTAGAGAGAGGGCAGAAAACAACATTCAGTACTTC. Its translation is CSARERAENNIQYF. The chain employs TRBV20-1 and TRBJ2-4; tentatively, D is TRBD2 (5 bases). V lost 0 bases to trimming and J lost 7 bases, with 13 bases between them. Germline V CDR1 and CDR2: DFQATT, SNEGSKA (reference sequence). The CDR3 runs 14 residues.

V usage is TRBV27 and J usage is TRBJ2-1; 7 bases align to TRBD2. Germline values: CDR1 MNHEY, CDR2 SMNVEV (reference sequence). Germline trimming cut 8 bases from V and 7 bases from J; bases unmatched to any gene: 8. The CDR3 runs 13 residues. CDR3 DNA: TGTGCCAGCCTGGGCGGGAGTTATAATGAGCAGTTCTTC. It yields the protein CASLGGSYNEQFF.

This clonotype was observed once. The rearrangement links TRBV9 to TRBJ2-1, with D hard to call. There are 16 residues in the CDR3. CDR1 is SGDLS, CDR2 YYNGEE, per germline. Trimming stripped 4 bases from V and 14 bases from J, with 28 bases between. The CDR3 loop reads CASSQEGSINWVSKFF. The CDR3 bases are TGTGCCAGCAGCCAAGAAGGGTCCATCAACTGGGTCTCGAAGTTCTTC.

V gene TRBV12-3 or TRBV12-4 combines with J gene TRBJ1-1; D perhaps matches TRBD1 (6 bases). Trimming removed 3 bases at V and 1 base at J, with 9 bases between. The CDR3 sequence is 14 residues long. The CDR3 spells CASSFVDRNTEAFF. The CDR3 DNA sequence: TGTGCCAGCAGTTTTGTGGACAGGAACACTGAAGCTTTCTTT.

This clonotype occurred once. This sequence joins TRBV7-9 and TRBJ1-1, with 7 bases lining up with TRBD1. The V gene's germline CDR1 is SEHNR and CDR2 FQNEAQ (reference sequence). The CDR3 is 17 amino acids. The V gene end was trimmed by 1 base and the J gene end by 1 base; junction bases not matched to a gene: 9. CDR3 region: CASSLGAQQGKNTEAFF. The CDR3 coding sequence is TGTGCCAGCAGCTTAGGGGCCCAACAGGGGAAGAACACTGAAGCTTTCTTT.

J is TRBJ2-1 and V is TRBV4-2; D is undetermined. Germline V gene sequence: CDR1 LGHNA, CDR2 YNFKEQ. With 1 base removed from V and 4 bases from J, the gap between germline ends came to 11 bases. The CDR3 covers 15 residues. The CDR3 bases are TGTGCCAGCAGCCAAGCCCTCGGTGGATACAATGAGCAGTTCTTC. It codes for CASSQALGGYNEQFF.

The gene calls are TRBV24-1 and TRBJ2-1; D possibly corresponds to TRBD2 (5 bases). The V end lost 3 bases, the J end lost 4 bases, and 9 bases lay between the germline ends. CDR3 length: 14 amino acids. Germline V CDR1 and CDR2: KGHDR, SFDVKD. The CDR3 DNA sequence: TGTGCCACCAGTGATGCCGGGGTTTACAATGAGCAGTTCTTC. Its protein product is CATSDAGVYNEQFF.

The chain recombines TRBV6-5 with TRBJ1-1; possible D gene TRBD1, 5 bases. The V and J ends lost 3 bases and 4 bases respectively, with 12 bases between them. Germline lookup yields CDR1 MNHEY and CDR2 SVGAGI. This CDR3 comprises 14 residues. The CDR3 is CASSYPSQGTEAFF. CDR3 DNA: TGTGCCAGCAGTTATCCATCCCAGGGCACTGAAGCTTTCTTT.

The chain carries TRBV24-1 and TRBJ2-1, with D unclear. This CDR3 region has 14 residues. Germline CDR1 KGHDR, CDR2 SFDVKD. Trimming cost V 6 bases and J 0 bases, with 8 bases left between them. CDR3 nucleotides: TGTGCCACCAGTTCGCCAGCCTCCTACAATGAGCAGTTCTTC. Translated: CATSSPASYNEQFF.

This chain connects TRBV6-1 to TRBJ2-7; 12 positions agree with TRBD2. The ends lost 1 base at V and 2 bases at J; junction bases unmatched: 6. The length of the CDR3 is 17 residues. CDR1 is MNHNS, CDR2 SASEGT, per germline. The CDR3 DNA follows: TGTGCCAGCAGTGAAGGGGACCTAGCGGGAGGGCCCTACGAGCAGTACTTC. Translated, it gives CASSEGDLAGGPYEQYF.

This chain uses TRBV24-1 with TRBJ2-1; the match to TRBD2 covers 7 bases. The ends lost 6 bases at V and 9 bases at J; junction bases unmatched: 7. Germline V CDR1 and CDR2: KGHDR, SFDVKD. The length of the CDR3 is 13 residues. CDR3 sequence reads: CATSTSALGEQFF. In DNA, the CDR3 is TGTGCCACCAGTACTAGCGCCCTGGGTGAGCAGTTCTTC.

The rearrangement links TRBV12-3 or TRBV12-4 to TRBJ2-1; 8 bases line up with TRBD2. The CDR3 spans 15 residues. V gave up 2 bases and J gave up 2 bases; unmatched junction bases: 2. CDR3 amino acids: CASSLTSGTYNEQFF. The CDR3 coding sequence is TGTGCCAGCAGTTTAACTAGCGGTACCTACAATGAGCAGTTCTTC.

The rearrangement uses TRBV9 and TRBJ2-1, with 8 bases fitting TRBD2. The CDR3 is 15 amino acids. Trimming removed 0 bases from V and 6 bases from J; junction bases left unmatched: 5. Per the germline V gene, CDR1 is SGDLS and CDR2 is YYNGEE. Here the CDR3 DNA reads TGTGCCAGCAGCGTAGGCGGGGGGTCCACCAATGAGCAGTTCTTC. As protein: CASSVGGGSTNEQFF.

This sequence joins TRBV5-1 and TRBJ2-5; D is ambiguous. Trimming took 1 base from V and 5 from J, leaving 15 bases between them. The CDR3 totals 15 residues. CDR1 and CDR2 (germline): SGHRS, YFSETQ. The CDR3 is CASSLSGSLGETQYF. CDR3 nucleotide sequence: TGCGCCAGCAGCTTGTCAGGTTCCCTCGGTGAGACCCAGTACTTC.

This chain links TRBV12-3 or TRBV12-4 with TRBJ1-1; D unresolved. CDR3 size: 13 residues. Trimming removed 0 bases at V and 6 bases at J, with 8 bases between. CDR3 protein: CASSLALTAEAFF. The DNA of the CDR3 is TGTGCCAGCAGTTTAGCGCTTACAGCTGAAGCTTTCTTT.

V is TRBV10-3 and J is TRBJ1-1, with a possible D match to TRBD1 (5 bases). V gave up 11 bases and J gave up 1 base, with 11 bases separating them. The CDR3 is made up of 12 amino acids. Per the germline V gene, CDR1 is ENHRY and CDR2 is SYGVKD. CDR3 nucleotide sequence: TGTGCCGCAGGGAACGGGAACACTGAAGCTTTCTTT. Its protein is CAAGNGNTEAFF.

This sequence joins TRBV4-1 and TRBJ2-1; a possible D gene is TRBD2 (6 bases). Germline values: CDR1 MGHRA, CDR2 YSYEKL. The length of the CDR3 is 15 residues. Trimming pared 1 base from V and 4 bases from J, leaving 11 bases between. The CDR3 nucleotides read TGCGCCAGCAGCCAAGCTCCTAGCGAATACAATGAGCAGTTCTTC. Translated, it gives CASSQAPSEYNEQFF.

This chain joins TRBV7-9 and TRBJ2-1, with 9 bases identical to TRBD2. Germline trimming cut 5 bases from V and 8 bases from J; bases unmatched to any gene: 10. Germline CDR1 reads SEHNR; CDR2 reads FQNEAQ (reference sequence). This CDR3 region has 15 residues. The CDR3 region is CASSPLAGGYDEQFF. The DNA for the CDR3 is TGTGCCAGCAGCCCCCTCGCGGGGGGGTATGATGAGCAGTTCTTC.

The chain links TRBV19 to TRBJ1-1, with D unresolved. The CDR3 covers 13 residues. Germline CDR1 is LNHDA and CDR2 is SQIVND (reference sequence). V was pared by 5 bases and J by 1 base, with 8 bases between. The CDR3 region has the DNA TGTGCCAGTAGTCCCGACGGGAACACTGAAGCTTTCTTT. Translated: CASSPDGNTEAFF. Drawing the rest from reference TRBV19 and TRBJ1-1, the complete variable domain is DGGITQSPKYLFRKEGQNVTLSCEQNLNHDAMYWYRQDPGQGLRLIYYSQIVNDFQKGDIAEGYSVSREKKESFPLTVTSAQKNPTAFYLCASSPDGNTEAFFGQGTRLTVV.